What follows are 32 T cell receptor beta chains derived from one specimen sequenced in a study of OX40 agonist ivuxolimab in advanced cancers. TCRdb's table, derived via immunoSEQ multiplex PCR, lists solely in-frame clones and lacks some. The sample has about 77,000 clones; over 85% are singletons. Sequenced material: CD4+ or CD8+ T cells sorted from blood, taken in a trial of the OX40 agonist ivuxolimab. Source of these receptors: an adult with an advanced solid tumor such as melanoma, head and neck, liver or kidney cancer.

The rearrangement joins TRBV13 to TRBJ1-2, with unresolved D. This CDR3 contains 13 residues. Trimming removed 5 bases at V and 8 bases at J, with 15 bases between. Germline CDR1 is PRHDT and CDR2 is FYEKMQ (reference sequence). For the CDR3, the DNA is TGTGCCAGCAGCAACCGACGGCCTGTCGGCTACACCTTC. This sequence encodes CASSNRRPVGYTF.

V and J are TRBV7-3 and TRBJ1-1; no firm D call. CDR1 SGHTA and CDR2 FQGTGA come from the germline V gene. This CDR3 comprises 13 residues. V shed 2 bases and J shed 1 base, with 5 bases lying between them. The DNA for the CDR3 is TGTGCCAGCAGCTTAGCACGGAACACTGAAGCTTTCTTT. It is translated as CASSLARNTEAFF.

The chain couples TRBV7-2 to TRBJ2-7, with D perhaps matching TRBD2 (6 bases). The V and J ends lost 1 base and 3 bases respectively, with 10 bases between them. CDR3 length: 14 residues. Germline V lookup: CDR1 SGHTA, CDR2 FQGNSA. CDR3 residues: CASSLVVSGYEQYF. CDR3 in DNA: TGTGCCAGCAGCTTAGTTGTTAGCGGCTACGAGCAGTACTTC.

V and J are TRBV6-5 and TRBJ2-7; possibly TRBD1 or TRBD2 for D (7 bases each). This CDR3 has 15 amino acids. Germline V gene data show CDR1 as MNHEY and CDR2 as SVGAGI. V was clipped by 5 bases and J by 2 bases, with 16 bases between them. In DNA, the CDR3 is TGTGCCAGCAGTCGAGCCCAGGGGGGGGCCTACGAGCAGTACTTC. Translation: CASSRAQGGAYEQYF.

This clone was observed a few times. The chain employs TRBV7-3 and TRBJ2-2; 8 positions match TRBD2. Germline V lookup: CDR1 SGHTA, CDR2 FQGTGA. This CDR3 has 16 residues. Germline trimming cut 4 bases from V and 8 bases from J; bases unmatched to any gene: 12. The DNA of the CDR3 is TGTGCCAGCAGCTCTAGAATTAGCGGGAAGTCGGGGGAGCTGTTTTTT. This sequence encodes CASSSRISGKSGELFF.

This sequence joins TRBV18 and TRBJ2-7; TRBD2 agrees at 9 bases. This CDR3 has 15 amino acids. The V gene end was trimmed by 2 bases and the J gene end by 5 bases; junction bases not matched to a gene: 7. CDR1 KGHSH and CDR2 LQKENI come from the germline V gene. The CDR3 region has the DNA TGTGCCAGCTCACCATTTCTAGCGGGATTCGACGAGCAGTACTTC. It codes for CASSPFLAGFDEQYF. The full variable domain, completed using reference TRBV18 and TRBJ2-7, is NAGVMQNPRHLVRRRGQEARLRCSPMKGHSHVYWYRQLPEEGLKFMVYLQKENIIDESGMPKERFSAEFPKEGPSILRIQQVVRGDSAAYFCASSPFLAGFDEQYFGPGTRLTVT.

The gene calls are TRBV2 and TRBJ1-1; D not certain. V lost 2 bases and J lost 1, with 8 bases in between. The CDR3 loop spans 14 amino acids. Germline CDR1 is SNHLY and CDR2 is FYNNEI. In DNA form, the CDR3 reads TGTGCCAGCAGTGAACACGGCTCGAACACTGAAGCTTTCTTT. It encodes CASSEHGSNTEAFF.

The chain couples TRBV5-1 to TRBJ2-7, with D perhaps matching TRBD1 or TRBD2 (5 bases each). The CDR3 is 15 amino acids. With 0 bases removed from V and 5 bases from J, the gap between germline ends came to 15 bases. Germline CDR1 SGHRS, CDR2 YFSETQ. CDR3 nucleotides: TGCGCCAGCAGCTTGGCAACAGGAAGGACTGACGAGCAGTACTTC. It translates to CASSLATGRTDEQYF.

The chain combines TRBV30 with TRBJ2-1; 10 positions agree with TRBD1. The V segment lost 3 bases and the J segment 4 bases; nucleotides outside the gene matches: 3. The V gene's germline CDR1 is GTSNPN and CDR2 SVGIG (reference sequence). The CDR3 covers 14 residues. CDR3 region: CAWRGDRGYNEQFF. In DNA, the CDR3 is TGTGCCTGGAGAGGGGACAGGGGATACAATGAGCAGTTCTTC.

The CDR3 DNA is TGTGCCAGCAGGGGCGGCGGCTCTGGAAACACCATATATTTT. Translated: CASRGGGSGNTIYF. V gene TRBV28 combines with J gene TRBJ1-3; unclear D gene. V dropped 6 bases and J dropped 0 bases, with 9 bases sitting between them. The CDR3 runs to 14 residues. CDR1 and CDR2 from the germline V gene are MDHEN and SYDVKM.

This chain connects TRBV7-9 to TRBJ2-7, with 11 bases identical to TRBD2. There are 14 residues in the CDR3. V gave up 3 bases and J gave up 7 bases; unmatched junction bases: 5. Germline lookup yields CDR1 SEHNR and CDR2 FQNEAQ (reference sequence). The CDR3 spells CASSFEIAGGEQYF. The DNA for the CDR3 is TGTGCCAGCAGCTTCGAGATAGCGGGAGGGGAGCAGTACTTC. The variable domain in full, with the rest retrieved from reference TRBV7-9 and TRBJ2-7, is DTGVSQNPRHKITKRGQNVTFRCDPISEHNRLYWYRQTLGQGPEFLTYFQNEAQLEKSRLLSDRFSAERPKGSFSTLEIQRTEQGDSAMYLCASSFEIAGGEQYFGPGTRLTVT.

The chain employs TRBV18 and TRBJ2-7; 9 nucleotides agree with TRBD1. J lost 2 bases, V lost 3 bases, and 2 bases had no gene match. CDR3 length equals 14 residues. Per the germline V gene, CDR1 is KGHSH and CDR2 is LQKENI. The CDR3, as DNA: TGTGCCAGCTCACCGGGACAGGGCCCCTACGAGCAGTACTTC. This gives the protein CASSPGQGPYEQYF.

The chain combines TRBV7-2 with TRBJ1-3; D remains ambiguous. CDR1 and CDR2 (germline): SGHTA, FQGNSA. CDR3 length: 16 amino acids. V gave up 4 bases and J gave up 4 bases, with 17 bases separating them. CDR3 residues: CASSSNPTSPGNTIYF. The CDR3 DNA follows: TGTGCCAGCAGCTCTAACCCGACCTCCCCCGGAAACACCATATATTTT.

The chain is built from TRBV5-6 and TRBJ2-7; the match to TRBD1 covers 8 bases. J gave up 6 bases and V 0 bases, and 11 bases lay outside the gene matches. CDR1 is SGHDT and CDR2 is YYEEEE in the germline V gene. The CDR3 spans 16 residues. In DNA, the CDR3 is TGTGCCAGCAGCTTGGTTAGGACAGGGTGGAAGCGCGAGCAGTACTTC. Encoded protein: CASSLVRTGWKREQYF.

J is TRBJ1-1 and V is TRBV9; D might be TRBD1 (5 bases). The V gene's germline CDR1 is SGDLS and CDR2 YYNGEE. Between the trimmed V and J ends, which lost 0 bases and 4 bases, there was a span of 16 bases. CDR3 length equals 16 residues. CDR3 sequence: CASSVVDWGVGTEAFF. The DNA for the CDR3 is TGTGCCAGCAGCGTAGTCGATTGGGGGGTAGGCACTGAAGCTTTCTTT.

This sequence joins TRBV2 and TRBJ2-1; the match to TRBD1 covers 7 bases. V shed 4 bases, J shed 2 bases, and the junction held 14 bases outside the gene matches. The CDR3 runs 18 residues. Germline V lookup: CDR1 SNHLY, CDR2 FYNNEI. The CDR3 loop is CASSGGLTRDSPYNEQFF. CDR3 in DNA: TGTGCCAGCAGTGGAGGTCTAACTAGGGACAGTCCCTACAATGAGCAGTTCTTC.

The CDR3 coding sequence is TGTGCCAGCTCACCAAGGGCTAGGGGCTCGTACGAGCAGTACTTC. Its translation: CASSPRARGSYEQYF. The genes are TRBV18 and TRBJ2-7; the D gene is possibly TRBD1 (5 bases). In germline, CDR1 is KGHSH, CDR2 LQKENI. Between the trimmed V and J ends, which lost 2 bases and 4 bases, there was a span of 15 bases. This CDR3 contains 15 residues.

The rearrangement joins TRBV11-2 to TRBJ2-7; tentatively, D is TRBD1 (6 bases). Germline-derived CDR1 and CDR2 are SGHAT and FQNNGV. V was cut by 5 bases and J by 4 bases, with 21 bases left in between. This CDR3 contains 16 residues. The CDR3 sequence is CASSPLGQGRLYEQYF. The CDR3 DNA reads as TGTGCCAGCAGCCCCCTGGGGCAGGGGCGACTATACGAGCAGTACTTC.

The chain has TRBV9 and TRBJ1-1; the match to TRBD1 covers 9 bases. Germline V gene data show CDR1 as SGDLS and CDR2 as YYNGEE. The CDR3 length is 13 residues. V lost 4 bases, J lost 4 bases, and 2 bases stayed unmatched. CDR3 sequence reads: CASSSTGGTEAFF. CDR3 in DNA: TGTGCCAGCAGCTCGACAGGGGGCACTGAAGCTTTCTTT.

This rearrangement joins TRBV28 to TRBJ1-5; TRBD1 is a possible D gene (6 bases). Germline CDR1 reads MDHEN; CDR2 reads SYDVKM. CDR3 length: 14 residues. Trimming took 8 bases from V and 2 from J, leaving 13 bases between them. DNA of the CDR3: TGTGCCAGCGTTAGGGGGAGTCGCAATCAGCCCCAGCATTTT. Translating it yields CASVRGSRNQPQHF.

This chain links TRBV7-2 with TRBJ1-4; a possible D gene is TRBD1 (6 bases). V gave up 8 bases and J gave up 3 bases, with 13 bases separating them. The CDR3 extends over 14 amino acids. Germline V lookup: CDR1 SGHTA, CDR2 FQGNSA. CDR3 DNA sequence: TGTGCCAGCTCAAGCAGGGGAGCTAATGAAAAACTGTTTTTT. This gives the protein CASSSRGANEKLFF.

The chain recombines TRBV2 with TRBJ1-5; D gene unclear. The germline V gene encodes CDR1 SNHLY and CDR2 FYNNEI. Trimming left V 7 bases short and J 4 bases short, with 14 bases between. The CDR3 length is 14 residues. In DNA form, the CDR3 reads TGTGCCAGCAATGGACCCTCGGGAAATCAGCCCCAGCATTTT. Translated, it gives CASNGPSGNQPQHF.

The J gene is TRBJ2-3, the V gene TRBV5-1, with D unresolved. Between the trimmed V and J ends, which lost 0 bases and 3 bases, there was a span of 8 bases. Germline CDR1 is SGHRS and CDR2 is YFSETQ. The CDR3 is 14 residues long. The CDR3 region is CASSLVWLTDTQYF. The DNA of the CDR3 is TGCGCCAGCAGCTTGGTGTGGCTGACAGATACGCAGTATTTT.

This chain joins TRBV11-3 and TRBJ2-5; 7 bases align to TRBD1. With V trimmed by 2 bases and J by 5 bases, 5 bases remained unmatched. The V gene's germline CDR1 is SGHNT and CDR2 YENEEA. This CDR3 has 14 amino acids. CDR3 bases: TGTGCCAGCAGCTTAATAGGGGGCATTGAGACCCAGTACTTC. Its translation: CASSLIGGIETQYF.

This chain links TRBV9 with TRBJ1-3; the D is unclear. Germline V lookup: CDR1 SGDLS, CDR2 YYNGEE. The CDR3 is 13 amino acids. V lost 4 bases to trimming and J lost 2 bases, with 7 bases between them. The CDR3 DNA follows: TGTGCCAGCAGCAAGGGAGCTGGAAACACCATATATTTT. This sequence encodes CASSKGAGNTIYF.

The chain uses TRBV11-2 and TRBJ2-1, with D unclear. The V gene lost 5 bases and the J gene lost 0 bases, with 11 bases spanning the gap. This CDR3 region has 15 residues. From germline, CDR1 is SGHAT and CDR2 FQNNGV. The CDR3 loop is CASSAGRSSYNEQFF. The CDR3 DNA sequence: TGTGCCAGCAGCGCCGGCAGGAGCTCCTACAATGAGCAGTTCTTC. Complete variable domain (other parts from reference TRBV11-2 and TRBJ2-1): EAGVAQSPRYKIIEKRQSVAFWCNPISGHATLYWYQQILGQGPKLLIQFQNNGVVDDSQLPKDRFSAERLKGVDSTLKIQPAKLEDSAVYLCASSAGRSSYNEQFFGPGTRLTVL.

This clone was observed once. This chain connects TRBV5-1 to TRBJ2-6; TRBD2 matches 8 bases. V trimming: 4 bases; J trimming: 2 bases; junction bases outside the gene matches: 2. The germline V gene has CDR1 SGHRS and CDR2 YFSETQ. The CDR3 runs to 15 residues. The CDR3 reads CASSMGLAGANVLTF. As DNA, the CDR3 is TGCGCCAGCAGCATGGGACTAGCTGGGGCCAACGTCCTGACTTTC. Variable domain in full (rest from reference TRBV5-1 and TRBJ2-6): KAGVTQTPRYLIKTRGQQVTLSCSPISGHRSVSWYQQTPGQGLQFLFEYFSETQRNKGNFPGRFSGRQFSNSRSEMNVSTLELGDSALYLCASSMGLAGANVLTFGAGSRLTVL.

This chain joins TRBV11-3 and TRBJ2-3; the D is unclear. Germline V gives CDR1 SGHNT, CDR2 YENEEA. The CDR3 contains 15 residues. Trimming left V 5 bases short and J 2 bases short, with 14 bases between. CDR3 in amino acids: CASSIGLQYTDTQYF. The CDR3 DNA reads as TGTGCCAGCAGCATAGGTCTCCAGTACACAGATACGCAGTATTTT.

The chain is built from TRBV15 and TRBJ2-7, with D perhaps TRBD1 (7 bases). This CDR3 comprises 13 residues. V was pared by 3 bases and J by 6 bases, with 12 bases between. The V gene's germline CDR1 is LNHNV and CDR2 YYDKDF (reference sequence). The CDR3 sequence is CATSSHQGGEQYF. As DNA, the CDR3 is TGTGCCACCAGCAGTCACCAGGGGGGCGAGCAGTACTTC.

The chain is built from TRBV19 and TRBJ2-7; TRBD2 agrees at 10 bases. Trimming took 3 bases from V and 7 from J; bases not matched to a gene: 9. Germline CDR1 is LNHDA and CDR2 is SQIVND (reference sequence). This CDR3 contains 15 residues. The CDR3 spells CASSMGLAGVGEQYF. CDR3 in DNA: TGTGCCAGTAGTATGGGTCTAGCGGGAGTCGGAGAGCAGTACTTC.

This clone turned up a few times. V usage is TRBV2 and J usage is TRBJ1-1; 8 positions agree with TRBD1. The CDR3 extends over 14 amino acids. V trimming: 7 bases; J trimming: 2 bases; junction bases outside the gene matches: 6. Germline V CDR1 and CDR2: SNHLY, FYNNEI. CDR3 in DNA: TGTGCCAGCATGAGAGGACAGGGCAACACTGAAGCTTTCTTT. Translation: CASMRGQGNTEAFF.

The chain links TRBV28 to TRBJ1-5; D not resolved. Per germline, CDR1 MDHEN and CDR2 SYDVKM. This CDR3 has 14 residues. V lost 2 bases to trimming and J lost 9 bases, with 14 bases between them. CDR3 amino acids: CASSLDRASGPQHF. The CDR3 DNA sequence: TGTGCCAGCAGTTTAGATCGGGCTTCTGGGCCCCAGCATTTT.